The 2 T cell receptor beta chains below were found in one sample sequenced in a study of blood T cell repertoires in COVID-19. Sequencing was performed with immunoSEQ multiplex PCR; in TCRdb, only in-frame clones are kept and a portion is missing. The repertoire consists of around 100,000 clones, with approximately 86% occurring once and the leading ten covering around 15%. Sequencing input: peripheral blood. Source of these receptors: a man in his forties or fifties with active or convalescent COVID-19.

This clone showed up just once. The chain's CDR3 is CASRDRVNEKLFF. CDR3 in DNA: TGTGCCAGTCGGGACAGGGTGAATGAAAAACTGTTTTTT. This chain links TRBV12-3 or TRBV12-4 with TRBJ1-4; TRBD1 matches 9 bases. This CDR3 has 13 amino acids. After removal of 9 bases from V and 5 bases from J, the junction contained 4 bases not matched to a gene.

This clone showed up just a few times. V usage is TRBV5-1 and J usage is TRBJ2-2; D may be TRBD2 (6 bases). Looked up from germline, CDR1 is SGHRS and CDR2 is YFSETQ. The CDR3 consists of 16 residues. Trimming shortened V by 4 bases and J by 5 bases, and 18 bases separated the two germline ends. The CDR3 region has the DNA TGCGCCAGCAGCCTACTCGGGACTCGGGATACCGGGGAGCTGTTTTTT. Its translation: CASSLLGTRDTGELFF.